This T cell receptor beta chain was retrieved from a study of cytomegalovirus exposure and HLA in healthy donors. Use of 60 Vbeta and 13 Jbeta primers characterized the PCR. The assay was immunoSEQ multiplex PCR, and TCRdb's table has in-frame clones only and misses some. The data contain 110,000 to 150,000 clones, 72% of them seen just once; the ten biggest clones take up 2% to 2.5%. The clonotype comes from a man aged 40-55 years in good health and CMV-seronegative. The source material was PBMCs.

The CDR3: CASSAGLATDTQYF. The CDR3 bases are TGTGCCAGCAGTGCGGGACTAGCGACAGATACGCAGTATTTT. The chain recombines TRBV2 with TRBJ2-3; TRBD2 matches at 10 bases. This CDR3 is built from 14 residues. After removal of 4 bases from V and 3 bases from J, the junction contained 1 base not matched to a gene. Germline values: CDR1 SNHLY, CDR2 FYNNEI. Drawing the rest from reference TRBV2 and TRBJ2-3, the complete variable domain is EPEVTQTPSHQVTQMGQEVILRCVPISNHLYFYWYRQILGQKVEFLVSFYNNEISEKSEIFDDQFSVERPDGSNFTLKIRSTKLEDSAMYFCASSAGLATDTQYFGPGTRLTVL.